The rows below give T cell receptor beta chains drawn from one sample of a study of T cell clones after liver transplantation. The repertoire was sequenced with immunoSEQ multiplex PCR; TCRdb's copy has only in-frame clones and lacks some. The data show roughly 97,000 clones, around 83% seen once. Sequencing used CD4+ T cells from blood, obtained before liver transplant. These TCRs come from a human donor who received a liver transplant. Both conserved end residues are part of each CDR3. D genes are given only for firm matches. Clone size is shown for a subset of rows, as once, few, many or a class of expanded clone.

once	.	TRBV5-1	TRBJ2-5	CASSFQGLQETQYF	TGCGCCAGCAGCTTTCAGGGGCTCCAAGAGACCCAGTACTTC
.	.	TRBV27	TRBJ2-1	CASSFTPQYNEQFF	TGTGCCAGCAGTTTCACCCCCCAATACAATGAGCAGTTCTTC
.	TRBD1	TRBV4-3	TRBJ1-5	CASSQSTGGQPQHF	TGCGCCAGCAGCCAATCAACAGGGGGTCAGCCCCAGCATTTT
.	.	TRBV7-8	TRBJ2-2	CASSFGQNTGELFF	TGTGCCAGCAGCTTTGGTCAGAACACCGGGGAGCTGTTTTTT
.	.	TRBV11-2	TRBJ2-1	CASSPGFGEQFF	TGTGCCAGCAGCCCAGGGTTCGGTGAGCAGTTCTTC
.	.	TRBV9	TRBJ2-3	CASSSRSPATQYF	TGTGCCAGCAGCTCCCGGAGCCCAGCTACGCAGTATTTT
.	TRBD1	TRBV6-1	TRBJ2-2	CASQGAPGELFF	TGTGCCAGCCAGGGGGCGCCCGGGGAGCTGTTTTTT
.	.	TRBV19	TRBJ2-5	CASSIGRGTQYF	TGTGCCAGTAGTATAGGGCGGGGGACCCAGTACTTC
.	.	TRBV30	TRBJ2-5	CAWTLPGQETQYF	TGTGCCTGGACTCTCCCGGGCCAAGAGACCCAGTACTTC
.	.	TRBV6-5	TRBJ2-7	CASSYSISTGPYEQYF	TGTGCCAGCAGTTACTCCATCTCGACGGGACCCTACGAGCAGTACTTC
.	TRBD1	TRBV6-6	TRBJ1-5	CASSLTGAGYQPQHF	TGTGCCAGCAGCCTAACAGGGGCGGGGTATCAGCCCCAGCATTTT
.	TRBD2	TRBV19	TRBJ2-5	CASSKLAGGVGETQYF	TGTGCCAGTAGTAAACTAGCGGGAGGAGTAGGGGAGACCCAGTACTTC
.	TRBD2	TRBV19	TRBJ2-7	CASSPRTSGYEQYF	TGTGCCAGTAGCCCCAGGACTAGCGGGTACGAGCAGTACTTC
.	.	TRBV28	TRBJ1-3	CASSFSTFGSSGNTIYF	TGTGCCAGCAGTTTTTCGACATTTGGGAGCTCTGGAAACACCATATATTTT
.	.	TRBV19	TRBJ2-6	CASQPAGFAAGANVLTF	TGTGCCAGTCAACCTGCGGGGTTCGCAGCCGGGGCCAACGTCCTGACTTTC
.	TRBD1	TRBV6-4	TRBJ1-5	CASSAGTGGNQPQHF	TGTGCCAGCAGCGCGGGGACAGGGGGCAATCAGCCCCAGCATTTT
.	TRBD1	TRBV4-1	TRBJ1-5	CASSRGTEIVVQPQHF	TGCGCCAGCAGCAGGGGGACAGAGATCGTCGTTCAGCCCCAGCATTTT
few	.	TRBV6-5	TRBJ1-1	CATGGSGFMNTEAFF	TGTGCCACCGGGGGAAGTGGGTTCATGAACACTGAAGCTTTCTTT
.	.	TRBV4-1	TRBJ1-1	CASSQTGGNTEAFF	TGCGCCAGCAGCCAGACAGGCGGTAACACTGAAGCTTTCTTT
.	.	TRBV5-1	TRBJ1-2	CASSLMWGGGYTF	TGCGCCAGCAGCTTGATGTGGGGTGGTGGCTACACCTTC
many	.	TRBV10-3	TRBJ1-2	CAISEKPGLLARGYTF	TGTGCCATCAGTGAGAAACCGGGACTGCTCGCAAGGGGCTACACCTTC
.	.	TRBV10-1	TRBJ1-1	CASRPGTSYRMNTEAFF	TGCGCCAGCAGGCCCGGGACGTCCTATAGGATGAACACTGAAGCTTTCTTT
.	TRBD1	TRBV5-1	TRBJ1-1	CASSYAGTGISGNTEAFF	TGCGCCAGCAGCTACGCCGGGACAGGGATTTCGGGGAACACTGAAGCTTTCTTT
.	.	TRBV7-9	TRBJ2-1	CASSLLVGAGLFF	TGTGCCAGCAGCTTACTAGTAGGGGCAGGGTTGTTCTTC
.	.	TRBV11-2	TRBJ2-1	CASSRVGRGREQFF	TGTGCCAGCAGCCGGGTAGGACGGGGGCGGGAGCAGTTCTTC
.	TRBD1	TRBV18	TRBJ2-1	CASSTGQGYNEQFF	TGTGCCAGCTCAACGGGACAGGGCTACAATGAGCAGTTCTTC
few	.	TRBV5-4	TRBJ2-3	CASSYTDTQYF	TGTGCCAGCAGCTACACAGATACGCAGTATTTT
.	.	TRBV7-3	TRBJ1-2	CASSLRGGVGYTF	TGTGCCAGCAGCTTAAGGGGAGGGGTTGGCTACACCTTC